These 9 T cell receptor beta chains were all obtained from the same sample, sequenced in a study of T cells after yellow fever vaccination. One entry per CDR3 protein, called by TCRdb with MiXCR from the 5' RACE reads. The top ten hold roughly an eighth of the sample, which has some 550,000 distinct CDR3 sequences, around 21% seen once. Material: PBMCs, obtained 15 days after the yellow fever booster vaccination. The source of these receptors is a man aged 30-40 years who received the YFV17D yellow fever vaccine.

This chain joins TRBV12-3 or TRBV12-4 and TRBJ2-5; no firm D call. Trimming removed 2 bases from V and 5 bases from J, with 12 bases in between. The CDR3 covers 14 residues. As DNA, the CDR3 is TGTGCCAGCAGTTTAAGAGACCTCCGGGAGACCCAGTACTTC. Its translation is CASSLRDLRETQYF.

The CDR3 spells CAIRRTVRNSPLHF. As DNA, the CDR3 is TGTGCCATCCGGCGGACAGTCCGAAATTCACCCCTCCACTTT. The chain combines TRBV21-1 with TRBJ1-6; the listed D gene, TRBD1, was not tested against the DNA. TRBV21-1 is a pseudogene. CDR3 length: 14 amino acids.

The chain combines TRBV27 with TRBJ2-7, with 7 bases matching TRBD2. The CDR3 loop spans 14 amino acids. The ends lost 6 bases at V and 2 bases at J; junction bases unmatched: 7. Germline V gene lookup returns CDR1 MNHEY and CDR2 SMNVEV (reference sequence). Here the CDR3 reads CASRRTRGPYEQYF. The CDR3 nucleotides read TGTGCCAGCAGGAGGACTAGAGGCCCCTACGAGCAGTACTTC.

V and J are TRBV11-1 and TRBJ1-1; D unclear. CDR1 and CDR2 from the germline V gene are SGHAT and FQDESV (reference sequence). CDR3 size: 15 residues. Between the trimmed V and J ends, which lost 5 bases and 6 bases, there was a span of 19 bases. The DNA of the CDR3 is TGTGCCAGCAGCCCTAACAATGAGGGATCCGCTGAAGCTTTCTTT. This sequence encodes CASSPNNEGSAEAFF. Based on the CDR3 plus reference TRBV11-1 and TRBJ1-1, the full variable domain is EAEVAQSPRYKITEKSQAVAFWCDPISGHATLYWYRQILGQGPELLVQFQDESVVDDSQLPKDRFSAERLKGVDSTLKIQPAELGDSAMYLCASSPNNEGSAEAFFGQGTRLTVV.

In this sample, this clonotype turned up a few times. This chain uses TRBV28 with TRBJ2-1, with 15 bases aligning to TRBD2. Germline CDR1 is MDHEN and CDR2 is SYDVKM. V shed 1 base, J shed 9 bases, and the junction held 10 bases outside the gene matches. The CDR3 covers 18 residues. DNA of the CDR3: TGTGCCAGCAGTTTATTCCAGGGACTAGCGGGAGGAACGAGTGAGCAGTTCTTC. Its translation is CASSLFQGLAGGTSEQFF.

This sequence joins TRBV28 and TRBJ2-7; possible D gene TRBD2, 6 bases. Trimming stripped 6 bases from V and 2 bases from J, with 20 bases between. CDR3 length: 16 residues. Germline values: CDR1 MDHEN, CDR2 SYDVKM. The CDR3 spells CASRLRRDFLTYEQYF. The CDR3 coding sequence is TGTGCCAGCAGGCTGCGCCGGGACTTTCTGACCTACGAGCAGTACTTC.

The chain is built from TRBV7-6 and TRBJ2-7; D possibly corresponds to TRBD1 (5 bases). Per germline, CDR1 SGHVS and CDR2 FNYEAQ. V was pared by 3 bases and J by 0 bases, with 12 bases between. The CDR3 covers 15 residues. Here the CDR3 reads CASSFPTAHSYEQYF. The DNA for the CDR3 is TGTGCCAGCAGCTTCCCGACAGCTCACTCCTACGAGCAGTACTTC. The variable domain in full, completed from reference TRBV7-6 and TRBJ2-7, reads GAGVSQSPRYKVTKRGQDVALRCDPISGHVSLYWYRQALGQGPEFLTYFNYEAQQDKSGLPNDRFSAERPEGSISTLTIQRTEQRDSAMYRCASSFPTAHSYEQYFGPGTRLTVT.

V usage is TRBV20-1 and J usage is TRBJ2-7; D is unresolved. The CDR3 is 12 residues long. The V gene lost 5 bases and the J gene lost 12 bases, with 20 bases spanning the gap. Germline CDR1 is DFQATT and CDR2 is SNEGSKA (reference sequence). CDR3 sequence: CSAGKTAYEAYF. CDR3 nucleotide sequence: TGCAGTGCTGGAAAAACAGCTTACGAGGCGTACTTC.

The chain employs TRBV12-3 or TRBV12-4 and TRBJ2-3; 9 bases agree with TRBD1. Trimming at V came to 10 bases and at J to 5 bases, leaving 7 bases not matched to a gene. The CDR3 length is 13 residues. CDR3 in amino acids: CATYRGRGDTQYF. The DNA for the CDR3 is TGTGCCACCTACAGGGGGCGAGGAGATACGCAGTATTTT.